This T cell receptor (beta chain) was recorded in a study of blood T cell repertoires in COVID-19. Enrolment of Seattle patients took place during active infection, and they were followed longitudinally. The table came from immunoSEQ multiplex PCR; TCRdb's copy has only in-frame clones and leaves some out. This table has under 80,000 clones, 76% appearing once. V was pared by 3 bases and J by 5 bases, with 12 bases between. The germline V gene has CDR1 SGHRS and CDR2 YFSETQ. The CDR3 consists of 15 residues. The TCR originated in a man aged 55 to 70 with COVID-19, enrolled during active disease. The V and J genes are TRBV5-1 and TRBJ1-6; a possible D gene is TRBD1 (6 bases). Sequenced input: peripheral blood. For the CDR3, the DNA is TGCGCCAGCAGCTCCAGGGGAGAAAATAATTCACCCCTCCACTTT. This gives the protein CASSSRGENNSPLHF.